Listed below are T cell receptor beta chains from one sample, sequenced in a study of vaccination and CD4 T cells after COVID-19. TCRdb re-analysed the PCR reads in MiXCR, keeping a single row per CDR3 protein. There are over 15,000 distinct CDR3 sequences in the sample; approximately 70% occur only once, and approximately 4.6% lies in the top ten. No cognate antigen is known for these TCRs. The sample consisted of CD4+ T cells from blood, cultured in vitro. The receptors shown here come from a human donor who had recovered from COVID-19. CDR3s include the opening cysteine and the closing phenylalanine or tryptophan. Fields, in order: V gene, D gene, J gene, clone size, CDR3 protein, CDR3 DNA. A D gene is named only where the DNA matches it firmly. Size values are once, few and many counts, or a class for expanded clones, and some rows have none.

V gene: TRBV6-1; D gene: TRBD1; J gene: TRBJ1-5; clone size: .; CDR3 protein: CASSEQGARVQPQHF; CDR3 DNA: TGTGCCAGCAGTGAGCAGGGGGCGCGTGTTCAGCCCCAGCATTTT
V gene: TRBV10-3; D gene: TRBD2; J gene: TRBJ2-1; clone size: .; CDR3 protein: CAIGSGKGNEQFF; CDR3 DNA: TGTGCCATCGGGAGCGGGAAGGGCAATGAGCAGTTCTTC
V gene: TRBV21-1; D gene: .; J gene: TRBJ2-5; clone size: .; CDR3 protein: CASSIGLAGVGHQETQYF; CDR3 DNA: TGTGCCAGCAGCATCGGACTAGCGGGAGTTGGCCACCAAGAGACCCAGTACTTC
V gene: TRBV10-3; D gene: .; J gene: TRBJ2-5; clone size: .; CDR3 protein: CAISGGQSETQYF; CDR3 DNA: TGTGCCATCAGTGGCGGGCAGAGTGAGACCCAGTACTTC
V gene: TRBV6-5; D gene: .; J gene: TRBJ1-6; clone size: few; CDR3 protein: CASSYHPGPLHF; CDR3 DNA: TGTGCCAGCAGTTACCACCCGGGACCCCTCCACTTT
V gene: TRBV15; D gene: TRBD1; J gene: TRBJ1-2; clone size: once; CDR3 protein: CATSPPSRQGGYGYTF; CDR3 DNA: TGTGCCACCAGCCCCCCCTCGAGACAGGGCGGCTATGGCTACACCTTC
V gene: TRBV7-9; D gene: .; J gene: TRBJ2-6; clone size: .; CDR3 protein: CASSLLGLGANVLTF; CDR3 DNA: TGTGCCAGCAGCTTATTGGGGCTGGGGGCCAACGTCCTGACTTTC
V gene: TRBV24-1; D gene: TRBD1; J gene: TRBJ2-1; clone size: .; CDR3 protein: CATSETGNGYNEQFF; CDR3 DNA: TGTGCCACCAGTGAGACAGGGAACGGGTACAATGAGCAGTTCTTC
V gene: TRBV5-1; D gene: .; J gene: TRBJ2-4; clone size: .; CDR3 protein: CASSLVGGPKNIQYF; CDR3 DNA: TGCGCCAGCAGCTTGGTGGGGGGCCCCAAAAACATTCAGTACTTC
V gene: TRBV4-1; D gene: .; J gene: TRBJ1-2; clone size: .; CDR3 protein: CASSQVTNYGYTF; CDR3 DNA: TGCGCCAGCAGCCAAGTCACCAACTATGGCTACACCTTC
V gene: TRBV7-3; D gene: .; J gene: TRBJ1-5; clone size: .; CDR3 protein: CASSLMGGGDQPQHF; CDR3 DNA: TGTGCCAGCAGCTTAATGGGCGGTGGGGATCAGCCCCAGCATTTT
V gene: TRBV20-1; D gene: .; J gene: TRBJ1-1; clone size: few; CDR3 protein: CSASIGREITEAFF; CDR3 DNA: TGCAGTGCTAGTATCGGACGGGAAATCACTGAAGCTTTCTTT
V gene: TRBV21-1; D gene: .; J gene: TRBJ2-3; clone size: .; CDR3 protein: CRLRGRELGDTQYF; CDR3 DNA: TGTAGACTTCGAGGGCGGGAATTAGGAGATACGCAGTATTTT